These 10 T cell receptor beta chains were sequenced from one sample in a study of cytomegalovirus exposure and HLA in healthy donors. Use of 60 Vbeta and 13 Jbeta primers characterized the PCR. The method was immunoSEQ multiplex PCR; TCRdb's version includes in-frame clones alone and lacks a portion of them. The repertoire holds around 150,000 clones, with roughly 74% as singletons. Sequencing was performed on PBMCs. These receptors were collected from a man aged 18 to 30 in good health and CMV-seropositive.

The chain joins TRBV5-1 to TRBJ2-7; D remains ambiguous. V lost 0 bases and J lost 6, with 7 bases in between. The germline CDR1 and CDR2 sequences are SGHRS and YFSETQ. The CDR3 is 12 amino acids. As DNA, the CDR3 is TGCGCCAGCAGCTTGGATAGCAGCGAGCAGTACTTC. Translation gives CASSLDSSEQYF.

The chain couples TRBV28 to TRBJ2-3, with TRBD2 identical over 7 bases. The CDR3 is made up of 15 amino acids. J lost 4 bases, V lost 6 bases, and 10 bases had no gene match. The germline V gene encodes CDR1 MDHEN and CDR2 SYDVKM. CDR3: CASSPRRETSDTQYF. As DNA, the CDR3 is TGTGCCAGCAGCCCCCGGCGGGAGACATCAGATACGCAGTATTTT.

Note on this clone: Mismatch with germline at one junction end may stem from a read error. This chain joins TRBV30 and TRBJ1-1; unclear D gene. The CDR3 covers 13 residues. Germline V gene lookup returns CDR1 GTSNPN and CDR2 SVGIG (reference sequence). The CDR3 protein is CAWSAGMNAEAFF. CDR3 DNA: TGTGCCTGGAGTGCAGGTATGAACGCTGAAGCTTTCTTT. The full variable domain, rest sourced from reference TRBV30 and TRBJ1-1, is SQTIHQWPATLVQPVGSPLSLECTVEGTSNPNLYWYRQAAGRGLQLLFYSVGIGQISSEVPQNLSASRPQDRQFILSSKKLLLSDSGFYLCAWSAGMNAEAFFGQGTRLTVV.

This chain uses TRBV28 with TRBJ2-1, with TRBD1 matching over 7 bases. The J segment lost 5 bases and the V segment lost 4 bases, leaving 2 bases of the junction unmatched. The CDR3 consists of 13 residues. Germline loops: CDR1 MDHEN, CDR2 SYDVKM. The CDR3 DNA reads as TGTGCCAGCAGTTGGACAGGAAACAATGAGCAGTTCTTC. It encodes CASSWTGNNEQFF.

The rearrangement uses TRBV15 and TRBJ2-5; D possibly corresponds to TRBD2 (6 bases). Gene TRBJ2-7 matches the end of the DNA better, so the J call may be wrong. This CDR3 spans 13 amino acids. The germline gives CDR1 LNHNV, CDR2 YYDKDF (reference sequence). CDR3 bases: TGTGCCACCAGCAGAGGGCGGGGATACGAGCAGTACTTC. It encodes CATSRGRGYEQYF.

A few counts support this clone. The V gene is TRBV28, the J gene TRBJ2-2, with 14 bases fitting TRBD2. Trimming cost V 7 bases and J 4 bases; bases outside gene matches: 11. Germline V gene sequence: CDR1 MDHEN, CDR2 SYDVKM. CDR3 size: 18 residues. CDR3 sequence (DNA): TGTGCCAGCACTCGACCAAGGGGACTAGCGGGAGTCACCGGGGAGCTGTTTTTT. Residues: CASTRPRGLAGVTGELFF.

This clone has just one count. The chain employs TRBV19 and TRBJ1-4; TRBD1 matches 8 bases. The CDR3 runs 15 residues. Germline loops: CDR1 LNHDA, CDR2 SQIVND (reference sequence). The ends lost 6 bases at V and 5 bases at J; junction bases unmatched: 8. CDR3 coding DNA: TGTGCCAGTAGCTTTGGGACAGGACCAAATGAAAAACTGTTTTTT. Translated, it gives CASSFGTGPNEKLFF.

This sequence joins TRBV30 and TRBJ2-3; TRBD1 matches 7 bases. The length of the CDR3 is 14 residues. Germline CDR1 and CDR2: GTSNPN and SVGIG (reference sequence). J lost 2 bases, V lost 5 bases, and 7 bases had no gene match. The CDR3 sequence: CAWSETGSTDTQYF. The CDR3 coding sequence is TGTGCCTGGTCAGAGACAGGGTCCACAGATACGCAGTATTTT.

CDR3 sequence reads: CASLRGLGNQPQHF. CDR3 bases: TGTGCCAGCTTGAGGGGGCTCGGCAATCAGCCCCAGCATTTT. The chain has TRBV6-1 and TRBJ1-5; 7 nucleotides match TRBD1. Germline V gives CDR1 MNHNS, CDR2 SASEGT. The trim removed 8 bases at V and 2 bases at J, leaving 6 bases unmatched. The CDR3 runs to 14 residues.

This clone was seen only once. J is TRBJ2-3 and V is TRBV11-3; 7 positions match TRBD1. Germline V lookup: CDR1 SGHNT, CDR2 YENEEA. The CDR3 has 17 amino acids. V shed 0 bases, J shed 2 bases, and the junction held 8 bases outside the gene matches. For the CDR3, the DNA is TGTGCCAGCAGCTTAGATACAGGGGACAGCCACACAGATACGCAGTATTTT. Protein: CASSLDTGDSHTDTQYF.